This T cell receptor beta chain was found in a study of T cell responses to AZD1222 COVID-19 vaccine. Clones were sequenced by immunoSEQ multiplex PCR, and TCRdb holds only the in-frame ones, with some missing. The sample records 140,000 or so clones, approximately 90% being singletons. The analysis combined second doses at about 4 or about 12 weeks. Sequencing used peripheral blood, obtained 28 days after the second AZD1222 dose. The TCR sequence derives from an adult who received the AZD1222 COVID-19 vaccine.

The CDR3, as DNA: TGTGCCAGCAGCCAAGATATAGAGGGAGCCTCATTCTTT. Protein: CASSQDIEGASFF. The chain carries TRBV14 and TRBJ1-1; unclear D gene. Per germline, CDR1 SGHDN and CDR2 FVKESK. The CDR3 is made up of 13 amino acids. V lost 0 bases to trimming and J lost 14 bases, with 16 bases between them. Together with reference TRBV14 and TRBJ1-1, the CDR3 gives the full variable domain: EAGVTQFPSHSVIEKGQTVTLRCDPISGHDNLYWYRRVMGKEIKFLLHFVKESKQDESGMPNNRFLAERTGGTYSTLKVQPAELEDSGVYFCASSQDIEGASFFGQGTRLTVV.